The sequence of this TCR beta chain was determined in a study of early T cells in non-severe SARS-CoV-2 infection. Study-level information: The chains were unpaired, and the sequenced material was bulk RNA from unsorted whole blood.

Study results and caveats: A preference for anti-spike CD8 responses marked VDJdb matching, which missed private and CD4 specificities.

This clonotype was detected a few times. Its antigen is not identified. Unique molecular identifiers were attached to individual cDNA molecules. TCRdb called the 5' RACE reads again in MiXCR, with one record for every CDR3 protein. Here the sample spans approximately 83,000 distinct CDR3 sequences, over 12% being singletons. Germline values: CDR1 DFQATT, CDR2 SNEGSKA (reference sequence). This CDR3 region has 18 residues. The V and J ends lost 3 bases and 10 bases respectively, with 28 bases between them. The rearrangement links TRBV20-1 to TRBJ1-6; D not certain. The sequenced material came from whole blood. This clonotype was sampled from an adult who was a healthcare worker with PCR-confirmed SARS-CoV-2 infection or an uninfected control (not recorded which). The CDR3 coding sequence is TGCAGTGCTAGCCCGATCGGGGATCCGCGGGTGTCTGGGTCACCCCTCCACTTT. Its protein is CSASPIGDPRVSGSPLHF.